Listed below are T cell receptor beta chains from one sample, sequenced in a study of identical twins. TCRdb redid the calling of the 5' RACE reads with MiXCR, one entry per CDR3 protein. The repertoire holds a few hundred thousand distinct CDR3 sequences, with around 9.7% as singletons. Source material: naive T cells sorted from blood. The source is a woman between 50 and 59 years old in good health. Each CDR3 is given with its conserved first and last residue. The D gene is left open where the match is weak. Not all rows give a size; the values are once, few, many and, for expanded clones, a class.

clone size,D gene,J gene,V gene,CDR3 DNA,CDR3 protein
.,TRBD2,TRBJ2-3,TRBV7-9,TGTGCCAGCCTACTAGCGGGAGGTCCAGATACGCAGTATTTT,CASLLAGGPDTQYF
few,.,TRBJ1-1,TRBV11-2,TGTGCCAGCAGCTCCTCCGCCCCCCGGTGGACTGAAGCTTTCTTT,CASSSSAPRWTEAFF
many,.,TRBJ2-5,TRBV12-3/TRBV12-4,TGTGCCAGCAGTTTTAGAAAAGAGACCCAGTACTTC,CASSFRKETQYF
.,TRBD2,TRBJ2-5,TRBV3-1,TGTGCCAGCAGCCAAGGGACTAGCAAAGAGACCCAGTACTTC,CASSQGTSKETQYF
.,TRBD1,TRBJ2-7,TRBV29-1,TGCAGCGTTGAACAGGGGGCCGACGAGCAGTACTTC,CSVEQGADEQYF
many,.,TRBJ1-1,TRBV24-1,TGTGCCACCCGGGACGGTAGTAGCCTGAACACTGAAGCTTTCTTT,CATRDGSSLNTEAFF
few,.,TRBJ2-1,TRBV12-3/TRBV12-4,TGTGCCAGCAGTTTGGTTGCTCCCTACAATGAGCAGTTCTTC,CASSLVAPYNEQFF
.,TRBD2,TRBJ2-3,TRBV10-3,TGTGCCATCAGTGGCTCGGGAGGGGAAGATACGCAGTATTTT,CAISGSGGEDTQYF
many,.,TRBJ1-5,TRBV7-2,TGTGCCAGCAGCTTACACGGGGGAAGCAATCAGCCCCAGCATTTT,CASSLHGGSNQPQHF
few,TRBD2,TRBJ2-1,TRBV9,TGTGCCAGCAGCGTGACCCTAGCGGGAGGCTACAATGAGCAGTTCTTC,CASSVTLAGGYNEQFF
.,.,TRBJ2-1,TRBV9,TGTGCCAGCAGCGTTCACCCGGGAGTCCGAAATGAGCAGTTCTTC,CASSVHPGVRNEQFF
few,.,TRBJ1-1,TRBV10-3,TGTGCCATCAACTCCTTCGGCGGGCGCGCTGAAGCTTTCTTT,CAINSFGGRAEAFF
few,TRBD2,TRBJ2-3,TRBV7-2,TGTGCCAGCAGCGTCGGGACTATCGCGGATACGCAGTATTTT,CASSVGTIADTQYF
many,TRBD1,TRBJ1-2,TRBV12-3/TRBV12-4,TGTGCCAGCAGTCTCGGACAGGGGAACTATGGCTACACCTTC,CASSLGQGNYGYTF
.,TRBD2,TRBJ2-5,TRBV6-5,TGTGCCAGCGGTACTAGCGTCAAAGAGACCCAGTACTTC,CASGTSVKETQYF
.,.,TRBJ2-3,TRBV20-1,TGCAGTGCTAGCCCTAGCACAGATACGCAGTATTTT,CSASPSTDTQYF
many,.,TRBJ1-4,TRBV9,TGTGCCAGCAGCCCCGGGACGCACCCCGAAAAACTGTTTTTT,CASSPGTHPEKLFF
.,.,TRBJ2-1,TRBV7-9,TGTGCCAGCAGCTTATCCCTGCTGGCCTGGGATGAGCAGTTCTTC,CASSLSLLAWDEQFF
many,TRBD2,TRBJ2-7,TRBV12-3/TRBV12-4,TGTGCCAGCAGCCCCGGACTAGCGAGAACTTACGAGCAGTACTTC,CASSPGLARTYEQYF
.,.,TRBJ2-3,TRBV11-3,TGTGCCAGCAGCTTCCGACCTAATGGTACGCAGTATTTT,CASSFRPNGTQYF
few,.,TRBJ2-6,TRBV29-1,TGCAGCGTTGAGCGGAGCTCTGGGGCCAACGTCCTGACTTTC,CSVERSSGANVLTF
.,TRBD1,TRBJ2-7,TRBV6-5,TGTGCCAGCAGGGAGGTGACAGGGACAACCTACGAGCAGTACTTC,CASREVTGTTYEQYF
few,.,TRBJ2-1,TRBV5-1,TGCGCCAGCAGCGCGCATTCTAGTGCCCTCAATGAGCAGTTCTTC,CASSAHSSALNEQFF
few,.,TRBJ2-3,TRBV14,TGTGCCAGCAGCCAAGGAGACACACTAGATACGCAGTATTTT,CASSQGDTLDTQYF
.,TRBD2,TRBJ2-3,TRBV20-1,TGCAGTACTGGACTAGCGGGAGGTCCGGTTCGGACAGATACGCAGTATTTT,CSTGLAGGPVRTDTQYF
.,TRBD2,TRBJ2-4,TRBV5-5,TGTGCCAGCAGCCTTGGGACTAGCGGGGATCAGTACTTC,CASSLGTSGDQYF
.,.,TRBJ2-3,TRBV12-3/TRBV12-4,TGTGCCAGCAGTTTCGGGGGACTCCCGGATACGCAGTATTTT,CASSFGGLPDTQYF
few,.,TRBJ2-1,TRBV7-6,TGTGCCAGCAGCTCGACCCGGGGGAGCTCCTACAATGAGCAGTTCTTC,CASSSTRGSSYNEQFF
few,TRBD1,TRBJ2-3,TRBV6-5,TGTGCCAGCAGTTTAGACAGGGGCGCGAGCACAGATACGCAGTATTTT,CASSLDRGASTDTQYF
.,.,TRBJ1-1,TRBV6-2/TRBV6-3,TGTGCCAGCAGTTACGGACGGAATATGAACACTGAAGCTTTCTTT,CASSYGRNMNTEAFF
.,.,TRBJ1-2,TRBV7-9,TGTGCCAGCAGCTCAACTACAGGGTCCTCACCCTCGTCCTATGGCTACACCTTC,CASSSTTGSSPSSYGYTF